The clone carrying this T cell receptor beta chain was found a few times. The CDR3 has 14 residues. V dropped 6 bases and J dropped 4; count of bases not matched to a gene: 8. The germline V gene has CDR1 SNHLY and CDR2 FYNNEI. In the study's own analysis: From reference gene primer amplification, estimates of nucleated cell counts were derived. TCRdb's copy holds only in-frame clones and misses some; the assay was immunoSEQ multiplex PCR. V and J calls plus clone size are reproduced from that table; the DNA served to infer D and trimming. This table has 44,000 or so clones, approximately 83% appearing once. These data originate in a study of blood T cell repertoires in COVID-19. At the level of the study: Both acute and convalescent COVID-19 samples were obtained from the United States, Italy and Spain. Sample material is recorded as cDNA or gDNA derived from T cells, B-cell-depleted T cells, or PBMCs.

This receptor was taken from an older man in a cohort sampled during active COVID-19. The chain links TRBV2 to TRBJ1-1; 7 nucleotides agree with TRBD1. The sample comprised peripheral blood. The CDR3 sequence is CASSRQGMSTEAFF. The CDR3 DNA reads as TGTGCCAGCAGCCGACAGGGTATGAGCACTGAAGCTTTCTTT.